Following are 32 T cell receptor beta chains from one sample sequenced in a study of blood T cell repertoires in COVID-19. Sequencing used immunoSEQ multiplex PCR; TCRdb keeps in-frame clones, though not all of them. The data show about 300,000 clones, around 86% seen once. Material for sequencing was peripheral blood. The receptor source for this set is a middle-aged woman who had recovered from COVID-19.

This clone was counted a single time. The rearrangement uses TRBV30 and TRBJ2-1; possible D gene TRBD2, 5 bases. Germline V gene data show CDR1 as GTSNPN and CDR2 as SVGIG (reference sequence). This CDR3 is 14 amino acids long. V was clipped by 3 bases and J by 15 bases, with 24 bases between them. The CDR3 DNA reads as TGTGCCTGGAGACCCGAAGGTTATGAGGGAATAGGGTTCTTC. It encodes CAWRPEGYEGIGFF. Full variable domain (outside the CDR3, taken from reference TRBV30 and TRBJ2-1): SQTIHQWPATLVQPVGSPLSLECTVEGTSNPNLYWYRQAAGRGLQLLFYSVGIGQISSEVPQNLSASRPQDRQFILSSKKLLLSDSGFYLCAWRPEGYEGIGFFGPGTRLTVL.

The chain has TRBV10-2 and TRBJ2-7; maybe TRBD1 (6 bases). Germline V gene sequence: CDR1 WSHSY, CDR2 SAAADI. This CDR3 has 14 residues. With 10 bases removed from V and 6 bases from J, the gap between germline ends came to 22 bases. The CDR3 coding sequence is TGCGCCACCTCATGGAGGCAGGGGAGCAGCGAGCAGTACTTC. It codes for CATSWRQGSSEQYF.

The genes are TRBV19 and TRBJ1-6, with 8 bases fitting TRBD1. Per germline, CDR1 LNHDA and CDR2 SQIVND (reference sequence). The CDR3 spans 14 residues. V shed 5 bases, J shed 7 bases, and the junction held 4 bases outside the gene matches. The CDR3, as DNA: TGTGCCAGTAGTTACAGGGGGTTGAATTCACCCCTCCACTTT. Protein sequence: CASSYRGLNSPLHF.

The rearrangement uses TRBV24-1 and TRBJ2-1, with 10 bases matching TRBD1. The CDR3 runs 16 residues. Per germline, CDR1 KGHDR and CDR2 SFDVKD. V shed 4 bases, J shed 8 bases, and the junction held 10 bases outside the gene matches. The CDR3 spells CATSDPGQGKEDEQFF. The CDR3 coding sequence is TGTGCCACCAGTGACCCGGGACAGGGGAAAGAAGATGAGCAGTTCTTC.

This clone turned up a few times. The chain couples TRBV18 to TRBJ2-3, with TRBD2 identical over 9 bases. V trimming: 2 bases; J trimming: 1 base; junction bases outside the gene matches: 4. Germline values: CDR1 KGHSH, CDR2 LQKENI. The CDR3 runs to 16 residues. CDR3 coding DNA: TGTGCCAGCTCACCAATAGCGGGGGCCGGCACAGATACGCAGTATTTT. This encodes CASSPIAGAGTDTQYF.

The rearrangement joins TRBV27 to TRBJ1-2; D perhaps matches TRBD1 (5 bases). The CDR3 has 16 residues. Germline V gene sequence: CDR1 MNHEY, CDR2 SMNVEV (reference sequence). V was cut by 5 bases and J by 0 bases, with 16 bases left in between. The CDR3, as DNA: TGTGCCAGCAGTGAATGGCGGGACGGCACTAACTATGGCTACACCTTC. It encodes CASSEWRDGTNYGYTF.

The chain joins TRBV30 to TRBJ1-5; D is perhaps TRBD1 (6 bases). The CDR3 has 14 amino acids. CDR1 GTSNPN and CDR2 SVGIG come from the germline V gene (reference sequence). Trimming took 3 bases from V and 7 from J, leaving 16 bases between them. CDR3: CAWRDQGLGQPQHF. The CDR3 DNA is TGTGCCTGGAGGGATCAGGGGCTGGGGCAGCCCCAGCATTTT. Full variable domain (missing parts from reference TRBV30 and TRBJ1-5): SQTIHQWPATLVQPVGSPLSLECTVEGTSNPNLYWYRQAAGRGLQLLFYSVGIGQISSEVPQNLSASRPQDRQFILSSKKLLLSDSGFYLCAWRDQGLGQPQHFGDGTRLSIL.

This chain uses TRBV19 with TRBJ2-3, with 12 positions matching TRBD2. The CDR3 is 14 amino acids. Germline CDR1 LNHDA, CDR2 SQIVND (reference sequence). The CDR3 region is CASSGGVLTDTQYF. The CDR3 nucleotides are TGTGCGTCTAGCGGGGGGGTACTCACAGATACGCAGTATTTT.

This chain links TRBV29-1 with TRBJ1-2; D unclear. CDR1 SQVTM and CDR2 ANQGSEA come from the germline V gene. This CDR3 comprises 14 residues. V was shortened by 3 bases and J by 3 bases, with 14 bases between the two germline ends. The CDR3, as DNA: TGCAGCGTTGACCGCCCCGGGGTTGACTATGGCTACACCTTC. Translation gives CSVDRPGVDYGYTF. The whole variable domain, remainder taken from reference TRBV29-1 and TRBJ1-2, is SAVISQKPSRDICQRGTSLTIQCQVDSQVTMMFWYRQQPGQSLTLIATANQGSEATYESGFVIDKFPISRPNLTFSTLTVSNMSPEDSSIYLCSVDRPGVDYGYTFGSGTRLTVV.

V and J are TRBV5-4 and TRBJ2-7; 9 positions match TRBD1. CDR1 and CDR2 from the germline V gene are SGHNT and YYREEE (reference sequence). V lost 0 bases and J lost 4; bases outside the gene matches: 8. The CDR3 runs to 16 residues. CDR3 sequence (DNA): TGTGCCAGCAGCTTGGATGCACAGGGGGCCTCTTACGAGCAGTACTTC. This gives the protein CASSLDAQGASYEQYF.

The chain carries TRBV19 and TRBJ2-3; 8 nucleotides line up with TRBD2. V was clipped by 5 bases and J by 5 bases; unmatched bases: 6. Germline V lookup: CDR1 LNHDA, CDR2 SQIVND (reference sequence). This CDR3 has 14 amino acids. This CDR3 is CASSPGTSLDTQYF. CDR3 DNA sequence: TGTGCCAGTAGTCCCGGGACTAGTCTAGATACGCAGTATTTT.

This clone was found once. This chain connects TRBV10-3 to TRBJ1-5; no definite D call. Trimming took off 0 bases at V and 1 base at J, with 10 bases between the two ends. Germline CDR1 is ENHRY and CDR2 is SYGVKD. The CDR3 extends over 16 amino acids. DNA of the CDR3: TGTGCCATCAGTGAGTCGTGGGGAGGGAGCAATCAGCCCCAGCATTTT. Protein product: CAISESWGGSNQPQHF.

The chain combines TRBV14 with TRBJ2-3; tentative D call: TRBD2 (6 bases). V lost 1 base and J 2 bases, leaving 13 bases between the germline ends. The V gene's germline CDR1 is SGHDN and CDR2 FVKESK. This CDR3 has 16 amino acids. The CDR3 is CASSQVRGSYTDTQYF. The CDR3 nucleotides are TGTGCCAGCAGCCAAGTGCGGGGATCCTACACAGATACGCAGTATTTT.

J is TRBJ2-1 and V is TRBV20-1, with 11 bases that match TRBD2. CDR1 and CDR2 from the germline V gene are DFQATT and SNEGSKA (reference sequence). V shed 3 bases and J 8 bases; nucleotides not matched to a gene: 12. The CDR3 is 16 residues long. DNA for the CDR3: TGCAGTGCTAGTATCGGGGCTAGCGGGGGGTATGATGAGCAGTTCTTC. Residues: CSASIGASGGYDEQFF.

This clone was counted a few times. The chain uses TRBV6-2 or TRBV6-3 and TRBJ1-1, with D tentatively TRBD1 (6 bases). The CDR3 extends over 16 amino acids. The germline V and J ends were trimmed by 6 bases and 0 bases, with 17 bases remaining between them. Germline V lookup: CDR1 MNHEY, CDR2 SVGEGT. CDR3 nucleotide sequence: TGTGCCAGCAGCAACTCCCAAGCAGGGGTGAACACTGAAGCTTTCTTT. Protein sequence: CASSNSQAGVNTEAFF.

The chain uses TRBV12-5 and TRBJ2-2; D is perhaps TRBD2 (5 bases). The CDR3 runs 12 residues. Trimming cost V 3 bases and J 11 bases, with 10 bases left between them. From germline, CDR1 is LGHNT and CDR2 FRNRAP. The CDR3 DNA follows: TGTGCTAGTGGTTTCCCCGGGGTAGAGCTGTTTTTT. Its protein product is CASGFPGVELFF.

The chain combines TRBV3-1 (or the pseudogene TRBV3-2) with TRBJ2-3; 8 positions match TRBD2. The CDR3 extends over 16 amino acids. The germline V gene has CDR1 LGHDT and CDR2 YNNKEL (reference sequence). V lost 3 bases, J lost 6 bases, and 11 bases stayed unmatched. CDR3 residues: CASSHKAGAGGDTQYF. CDR3 nucleotides: TGTGCCAGCAGCCATAAAGCGGGGGCGGGCGGGGATACGCAGTATTTT.

This chain joins TRBV30 and TRBJ1-1; the match to TRBD1 covers 7 bases. Germline-derived CDR1 and CDR2 are GTSNPN and SVGIG (reference sequence). V shed 2 bases, J shed 3 bases, and the junction held 3 bases outside the gene matches. The CDR3 length is 13 residues. CDR3 nucleotides: TGTGCCTGGAGTACGACAGGGTACACTGAAGCTTTCTTT. As protein: CAWSTTGYTEAFF.

There are a few counts of this clone. The chain joins TRBV6-5 to TRBJ2-1; TRBD2 matches 11 bases. Germline CDR1 and CDR2: MNHEY and SVGAGI. The CDR3 has 14 amino acids. V lost 8 bases and J lost 2; bases outside the gene matches: 2. CDR3 amino acids: CASVSGGAYNEQFF. CDR3 nucleotides: TGTGCCAGCGTTAGCGGGGGGGCCTACAATGAGCAGTTCTTC.

The chain couples TRBV7-2 to TRBJ2-3, with D unclear. Germline CDR1 SGHTA, CDR2 FQGNSA. The length of the CDR3 is 15 residues. Between the trimmed V and J ends, which lost 5 bases and 0 bases, there was a span of 12 bases. This chain's CDR3 is CASSQNPPSTDTQYF. The CDR3 DNA is TGTGCCAGCAGCCAGAACCCGCCTAGCACAGATACGCAGTATTTT.

The V gene is TRBV13, the J gene TRBJ1-2; 9 bases map to TRBD1. The germline V gene encodes CDR1 PRHDT and CDR2 FYEKMQ (reference sequence). This CDR3 contains 14 residues. The trim removed 5 bases at V and 12 bases at J, leaving 13 bases unmatched. DNA of the CDR3: TGTGCCAGCAGCCGGTACGGACAGGGGAAAGGTCACACCTTC. The encoded protein is CASSRYGQGKGHTF.

The J gene is TRBJ2-5, the V gene TRBV2; a weak D match, TRBD1 (5 bases). CDR1 and CDR2 (germline): SNHLY, FYNNEI. The V and J ends lost 6 bases and 2 bases respectively, with 10 bases between them. This CDR3 is 13 amino acids long. The CDR3 nucleotides read TGTGCCAGCAGAAGGGGTTCGCAAGAGACCCAGTACTTC. Translating it yields CASRRGSQETQYF.

The genes are TRBV3-1 (or the pseudogene TRBV3-2) and TRBJ2-5, with 8 nucleotides matching TRBD1. This CDR3 contains 13 residues. The V segment lost 6 bases and the J segment 4 bases; nucleotides outside the gene matches: 4. CDR1 LGHDT and CDR2 YNNKEL come from the germline V gene (reference sequence). CDR3 protein: CASSQGAPETQYF. In DNA form, the CDR3 reads TGTGCCAGCAGTCAGGGGGCGCCAGAGACCCAGTACTTC.

The V and J genes are TRBV5-4 and TRBJ1-1; D is uncertain. The CDR3 length is 15 residues. Trimming took off 0 bases at V and 0 bases at J, with 9 bases between the two ends. Germline lookup yields CDR1 SGHNT and CDR2 YYREEE (reference sequence). Here the CDR3 DNA reads TGTGCCAGCAGCTTGGATTCCCAGTTGAACACTGAAGCTTTCTTT. This encodes CASSLDSQLNTEAFF.

The J gene is TRBJ2-7, the V gene TRBV3-1 (or the pseudogene TRBV3-2); TRBD1 matches at 7 bases. The V segment lost 1 base and the J segment 0 bases; nucleotides outside the gene matches: 6. Germline CDR1 LGHDT, CDR2 YNNKEL (reference sequence). The CDR3 runs to 16 residues. Here the CDR3 reads CASSQGLGDSSYEQYF. The CDR3 DNA reads as TGTGCCAGCAGCCAAGGCCTCGGGGACAGCTCCTACGAGCAGTACTTC.

The chain is built from TRBV4-3 and TRBJ1-5, with TRBD1 matching over 8 bases. V was pared by 5 bases and J by 11 bases, with 8 bases of the junction left unmatched. The CDR3 covers 13 residues. Germline CDR1 is LGHNA and CDR2 is YSLEER. The DNA for the CDR3 is TGCGCCAGCAGCACCCGCACAGGGGGTGCCCAGCATTTT. Protein: CASSTRTGGAQHF.

The chain joins TRBV7-2 to TRBJ2-5, with 7 nucleotides matching TRBD2. Germline V gene sequence: CDR1 SGHTA, CDR2 FQGNSA. There are 13 residues in the CDR3. V gave up 6 bases and J gave up 2 bases; unmatched junction bases: 3. The CDR3 DNA reads as TGTGCCAGCAGGGGGAGGGTTCAAGAGACCCAGTACTTC. As protein: CASRGRVQETQYF.

The chain links TRBV19 to TRBJ2-7; 10 bases match TRBD1. The CDR3 sequence is 14 residues long. The J segment lost 2 bases and the V segment lost 3 bases, leaving 1 base of the junction unmatched. Per germline, CDR1 LNHDA and CDR2 SQIVND (reference sequence). The CDR3 loop is CASSIGTGAYEQYF. The DNA of the CDR3 is TGTGCCAGTAGTATCGGGACAGGGGCCTACGAGCAGTACTTC.

The rearrangement links TRBV5-1 to TRBJ2-3; 10 bases fit TRBD2. J lost 8 bases, V lost 6 bases, and 9 bases had no gene match. This CDR3 comprises 14 residues. Germline lookup yields CDR1 SGHRS and CDR2 YFSETQ. The CDR3 DNA follows: TGCGCCAGCACCCTAGCGGGGGATAGTGGTACGCAGTATTTT. Encoded protein: CASTLAGDSGTQYF. Full variable domain (rest looked up from reference TRBV5-1 and TRBJ2-3): KAGVTQTPRYLIKTRGQQVTLSCSPISGHRSVSWYQQTPGQGLQFLFEYFSETQRNKGNFPGRFSGRQFSNSRSEMNVSTLELGDSALYLCASTLAGDSGTQYFGPGTRLTVL.

This rearrangement joins TRBV7-6 to TRBJ2-2, with D perhaps matching TRBD2 (6 bases). This CDR3 has 17 residues. The germline CDR1 and CDR2 sequences are SGHVS and FNYEAQ. Trimming took 4 bases from V and 2 from J, leaving 17 bases between them. The CDR3 sequence is CASSSKKRVPNTGELFF. In DNA, the CDR3 is TGTGCCAGCAGCTCGAAAAAGCGGGTACCTAACACCGGGGAGCTGTTTTTT.

The chain links TRBV7-2 to TRBJ1-5; D might be TRBD1 (5 bases). The ends were cut back, 3 bases at V and 9 bases at J, with 15 bases in the middle. The length of the CDR3 is 14 residues. CDR1 is SGHTA, CDR2 FQGNSA, per germline. The CDR3 DNA follows: TGTGCCAGCAGCTTTCTGGGCCGTAGGGGGCCCCAGCATTTT. This encodes CASSFLGRRGPQHF. The full variable domain, in which reference TRBV7-2 and TRBJ1-5 provide the parts outside the CDR3, is GAGVSQSPSNKVTEKGKDVELRCDPISGHTALYWYRQSLGQGLEFLIYFQGNSAPDKSGLPSDRFSAERTGGSVSTLTIQRTQQEDSAVYLCASSFLGRRGPQHFGDGTRLSIL.

The chain recombines TRBV19 with TRBJ1-2; D is unresolved. Germline values: CDR1 LNHDA, CDR2 SQIVND (reference sequence). Between the trimmed V and J ends, which lost 7 bases and 3 bases, there was a span of 9 bases. The CDR3 has 12 residues. The CDR3 bases are TGTGCCAGTACCACAGAGTACTATGGCTACACCTTC. This translates into CASTTEYYGYTF.